Sequencing of this T cell receptor (beta chain) was carried out in a study of cytomegalovirus exposure and HLA in healthy donors. General study results and limits: Previously analyzed data showed that most TCR beta V segments were productive at a frequency of about 90% or about 30%. According to a later analysis, most TCR beta chains associated with CMV appeared HLA-restricted.

Trimming took 1 base from V and 3 from J, leaving 10 bases between them. This CDR3 has 14 residues. The germline gives CDR1 SGHTA, CDR2 FQGNSA. This clone appeared a single time. As yet, its antigen is unknown. The PCR employed 60 Vbeta primers together with 13 Jbeta primers. Clones were sequenced by immunoSEQ multiplex PCR, and TCRdb holds only the in-frame ones, with some missing. Of 150,000 to 200,000 clones listed, 65% to 80% are singletons. This sequence originates from a woman between 45 and 60 years old in good health and CMV-seropositive. The sequenced sample was PBMCs. The chain couples TRBV7-2 to TRBJ2-7; the D is unclear. The CDR3 loop is CASSLGLDYYEQYF. The CDR3 DNA reads TGTGCCAGCAGCTTAGGTCTAGATTACTACGAGCAGTACTTC.